The 9 T cell receptor beta chains below were found in one sample sequenced in a study of T-cell memory formation after mild COVID-19. MiXCR, applied by TCRdb to the 5' RACE reads, yields one record per CDR3 protein. This table holds about 58,000 distinct CDR3 sequences, roughly 26% found once. Sequenced material: PBMCs or a T cell subset sorted from them (not recorded which). These receptors were obtained from a young man who had mild COVID-19 (a few samples of this study predate the infection). Cell type and time point are not known.

V usage is TRBV29-1 and J usage is TRBJ2-1, with TRBD1 matching 9 bases. Looked up from germline, CDR1 is SQVTM and CDR2 is ANQGSEA. The CDR3 is 14 residues long. The junction had 9 bases not matched to a gene; V was cut back by 6 bases and J by 6 bases. CDR3 DNA sequence: TGCAGCGTGGGAACAGGGGGCGTTTCCAATGAGCAGTTCTTC. Its translation: CSVGTGGVSNEQFF.

There are a few counts of this clonotype. This sequence joins TRBV6-2 or TRBV6-3 and TRBJ2-1; D assignment may be TRBD1 or TRBD2 (5 bases each). Trimming stripped 5 bases from V and 3 bases from J, with 20 bases between. In germline, CDR1 is MNHEY, CDR2 SVGEGT. This CDR3 is built from 17 residues. DNA for the CDR3: TGTGCCAGCAGTGACCACACCGGGACCCTGAACTACAATGAGCAGTTCTTC. The encoded protein is CASSDHTGTLNYNEQFF.

The genes are TRBV7-9 and TRBJ1-5; D may be TRBD1 (5 bases). V was pared by 1 base and J by 11 bases, with 15 bases between. CDR1 and CDR2 (germline): SEHNR, FQNEAQ (reference sequence). This CDR3 is 14 amino acids long. CDR3 in DNA: TGTGCCAGCAGCTTAGGTTCGGGGGAGTGGACCCAGCATTTT. This translates into CASSLGSGEWTQHF.

This chain links TRBV5-1 with TRBJ2-1, with 12 bases matching TRBD2. The CDR3 sequence is 15 residues long. Germline V CDR1 and CDR2: SGHRS, YFSETQ. Trimming removed 2 bases from V and 8 bases from J; junction bases left unmatched: 5. CDR3 sequence: CASSFTSGGTDEQFF. CDR3 in DNA: TGCGCCAGCAGCTTCACTAGCGGGGGGACAGATGAGCAGTTCTTC.

This clonotype has just a few counts. The chain is built from TRBV10-3 and TRBJ2-7; TRBD1 aligns across 7 bases. The CDR3 has 13 residues. V dropped 6 bases and J dropped 3; count of bases not matched to a gene: 5. Germline loops: CDR1 ENHRY, CDR2 SYGVKD. CDR3 in DNA: TGTGCCATCAGCCCCGGGACAGACTACGAGCAGTACTTC. Its protein product is CAISPGTDYEQYF.

This clonotype was observed a few times. The rearrangement joins TRBV28 to TRBJ2-1; 8 positions match TRBD2. Per germline, CDR1 MDHEN and CDR2 SYDVKM. The CDR3 has 16 amino acids. The V and J ends lost 6 bases and 4 bases, in that order; junction bases with no gene match: 11. CDR3 sequence: CASSRTFGGEYNEQFF. CDR3 nucleotides: TGTGCCAGCAGCCGCACGTTCGGGGGGGAGTACAATGAGCAGTTCTTC.

The V gene is TRBV11-2, the J gene TRBJ2-7; D is unclear. Germline V gene data show CDR1 as SGHAT and CDR2 as FQNNGV. The germline V and J ends were trimmed by 4 bases and 2 bases, with 15 bases remaining between them. The CDR3 covers 15 residues. The CDR3 coding sequence is TGTGCCAGCAGCTCCACTCGGACGGCCACCTACGAGCAGTACTTC. This translates into CASSSTRTATYEQYF. The full variable domain, rest sourced from reference TRBV11-2 and TRBJ2-7, is EAGVAQSPRYKIIEKRQSVAFWCNPISGHATLYWYQQILGQGPKLLIQFQNNGVVDDSQLPKDRFSAERLKGVDSTLKIQPAKLEDSAVYLCASSSTRTATYEQYFGPGTRLTVT.

This clonotype came up a few times. This rearrangement joins TRBV7-9 to TRBJ2-3; D unresolved. The V end lost 3 bases, the J end lost 5 bases, and 6 bases lay between the germline ends. The CDR3 runs 12 residues. Germline V gene data show CDR1 as SEHNR and CDR2 as FQNEAQ (reference sequence). This CDR3 is CASSLDGDTQYF. The CDR3 DNA reads TGTGCCAGCAGCTTGGACGGAGATACGCAGTATTTT.

This clonotype was picked up a small number of times. The V gene is TRBV20-1, the J gene TRBJ2-4; D is uncertain. Germline V gene sequence: CDR1 DFQATT, CDR2 SNEGSKA (reference sequence). V was clipped by 2 bases and J by 3 bases, with 11 bases between them. The CDR3 length is 14 residues. In nucleotides, the CDR3 is TGCAGTGCTAGAAGTCAGGCGAACAAAAACATTCAGTACTTC. Translation: CSARSQANKNIQYF.